The 7 T cell receptor beta chains below come from one sample, sequenced in a study of shared clonotypes between healthy human individuals. Profiled with immunoSEQ multiplex PCR; TCRdb holds only in-frame clones, not every one. The sample yields approximately 2.4 million clones, around 95% seen once. Input material: naive CD4+ T cells sorted from blood. The subset here: CD45RA+ positively selected. These receptors originate from a man in his late teens or twenties in good health.

The genes are TRBV18 and TRBJ2-5; D possibly corresponds to TRBD1 (6 bases). Trimming removed 4 bases at V and 3 bases at J, with 9 bases between. Germline CDR1 and CDR2: KGHSH and LQKENI. The length of the CDR3 is 13 residues. Written as DNA, the CDR3 is TGTGCCAGCTCACTCCGGACAGAAGAGACCCAGTACTTC. It yields the protein CASSLRTEETQYF. The full variable domain, in which reference TRBV18 and TRBJ2-5 provide the parts outside the CDR3, is NAGVMQNPRHLVRRRGQEARLRCSPMKGHSHVYWYRQLPEEGLKFMVYLQKENIIDESGMPKERFSAEFPKEGPSILRIQQVVRGDSAAYFCASSLRTEETQYFGPGTRLLVL.

The V and J genes are TRBV25-1 and TRBJ1-2; D is unclear. Trimming removed 4 bases from V and 8 bases from J, with 17 bases in between. Germline CDR1 is MGHDK and CDR2 is SYGVNS. The CDR3 consists of 14 residues. The DNA of the CDR3 is TGTGCCAGCAGTGGGGCCATTAAAGGGTTAGGCTACACCTTC. Its protein product is CASSGAIKGLGYTF.

The genes are TRBV10-3 and TRBJ2-1; D call uncertain. CDR3 size: 12 residues. V was cut by 6 bases and J by 8 bases, with 11 bases left in between. The germline gives CDR1 ENHRY, CDR2 SYGVKD. The CDR3 DNA reads TGTGCCATCAGGGCTACCGGCTATGAGCAGTTCTTC. This codes for CAIRATGYEQFF.

The rearrangement joins TRBV2 to TRBJ2-1, with TRBD2 matching 9 bases. CDR1 is SNHLY and CDR2 is FYNNEI in the germline V gene. The CDR3 has 14 residues. The V gene end was trimmed by 6 bases and the J gene end by 13 bases; junction bases not matched to a gene: 13. The CDR3 DNA reads TGTGCCAGCAGGCTGATAGCGGGAGAGTTCGACCAGTTCTTC. Encoded protein: CASRLIAGEFDQFF. The full variable domain, in which reference TRBV2 and TRBJ2-1 provide the parts outside the CDR3, is EPEVTQTPSHQVTQMGQEVILRCVPISNHLYFYWYRQILGQKVEFLVSFYNNEISEKSEIFDDQFSVERPDGSNFTLKIRSTKLEDSAMYFCASRLIAGEFDQFFGPGTRLTVL.

The chain links TRBV25-1 to TRBJ1-4; D call uncertain. Germline lookup yields CDR1 MGHDK and CDR2 SYGVNS. CDR3 length: 14 residues. V was shortened by 3 bases and J by 5 bases, with 10 bases between the two germline ends. CDR3 sequence reads: CASSEITGNEKLFF. In DNA form, the CDR3 reads TGTGCCAGCAGTGAGATTACCGGGAATGAAAAACTGTTTTTT. Full variable domain (missing parts from reference TRBV25-1 and TRBJ1-4): EADIYQTPRYLVIGTGKKITLECSQTMGHDKMYWYQQDPGMELHLIHYSYGVNSTEKGDLSSESTVSRIRTEHFPLTLESARPSHTSQYLCASSEITGNEKLFFGSGTQLSVL.

Comments on this clone: The identical CDR3 is also encoded by other nucleotide sequences in the sample. The chain employs TRBV5-1 and TRBJ1-2; the match to TRBD1 covers 8 bases. The CDR3 runs to 13 residues. Germline V gene lookup returns CDR1 SGHRS and CDR2 YFSETQ. With 3 bases clipped from V and 4 bases from J, the junction kept 2 bases outside the gene matches. The CDR3 sequence: CASSSGQGYGYTF. The CDR3, as DNA: TGCGCCAGCAGCTCAGGACAGGGCTATGGCTACACCTTC.

The CDR3 coding sequence is TGTGCCAGCAGCGTAGGGACAGGGGGAACCCTCCACTTT. Its protein is CASSVGTGGTLHF. V is TRBV5-6 and J is TRBJ1-6, with 11 bases fitting TRBD1. Germline V gives CDR1 SGHDT, CDR2 YYEEEE. Germline trimming cut 4 bases from V and 14 bases from J; bases unmatched to any gene: 5. This CDR3 region has 13 residues.